Listed below are T cell receptor beta chains from one sample, sequenced in a study of blood T cell repertoires in COVID-19. Assay: immunoSEQ multiplex PCR; the TCRdb copy retains only in-frame clones and omits some. The table records more than 300,000 clones, around 88% of them present only once. The sequenced sample was peripheral blood. These receptors all come from a woman younger than 45 with COVID-19, enrolled during active disease. Each CDR3 is given with its conserved first and last residue. The D gene is left open where the match is weak. Expanded clones get a size class; other rows say once, few or many, or leave the size out.

V gene: TRBV11-3; clone size: NA; D gene: TRBD1; J gene: TRBJ1-2; CDR3 protein: CASSISGQGGGYTF; CDR3 DNA: TGTGCCAGCAGCATTTCCGGACAGGGAGGTGGCTACACCTTC
V gene: TRBV7-2; clone size: NA; D gene: NA; J gene: TRBJ1-1; CDR3 protein: CASSPKNSGTEAFF; CDR3 DNA: TGTGCCAGCAGCCCCAAGAACAGTGGAACTGAAGCTTTCTTT
V gene: TRBV7-8; clone size: NA; D gene: NA; J gene: TRBJ1-2; CDR3 protein: CASSSGSGPYGYTF; CDR3 DNA: TGTGCCAGCAGCTCTGGTTCGGGTCCATATGGCTACACCTTC
V gene: TRBV15; clone size: medium-sized; D gene: TRBD1; J gene: TRBJ1-6; CDR3 protein: CATSPGTGGMDSPLHF; CDR3 DNA: TGTGCCACCAGCCCGGGGACAGGGGGCATGGATTCACCCCTCCACTTT
V gene: TRBV11-3; clone size: NA; D gene: TRBD1; J gene: TRBJ2-7; CDR3 protein: CASSTPWTGTDYEQYF; CDR3 DNA: TGTGCCAGCAGCACCCCATGGACCGGGACAGACTACGAGCAGTACTTC
V gene: TRBV7-9; clone size: NA; D gene: NA; J gene: TRBJ2-7; CDR3 protein: CASSLQGTGGEQYF; CDR3 DNA: TGTGCCAGCAGCTTACAGGGTACAGGCGGCGAGCAGTACTTC
V gene: TRBV27; clone size: NA; D gene: NA; J gene: TRBJ1-2; CDR3 protein: CASSLGGNYGYTF; CDR3 DNA: TGTGCCAGCAGTTTAGGGGGGAACTATGGCTACACCTTC
V gene: TRBV27; clone size: NA; D gene: TRBD1; J gene: TRBJ2-1; CDR3 protein: CASSWTGLYNEQFF; CDR3 DNA: TGTGCCAGCAGTTGGACAGGGCTCTACAATGAGCAGTTCTTC
V gene: TRBV5-1; clone size: NA; D gene: NA; J gene: TRBJ1-4; CDR3 protein: CASSLFGATNEKLFF; CDR3 DNA: TGCGCCAGCAGCTTGTTTGGAGCAACTAATGAAAAACTGTTTTTT
V gene: TRBV7-8; clone size: NA; D gene: NA; J gene: TRBJ1-5; CDR3 protein: CASSLTDYSNQPQHF; CDR3 DNA: TGTGCCAGCAGCTTAACAGATTATAGCAATCAGCCCCAGCATTTT
V gene: TRBV6-5; clone size: NA; D gene: NA; J gene: TRBJ2-3; CDR3 protein: CASSYDLASTDTQYF; CDR3 DNA: TGTGCCAGCAGTTACGACCTAGCGTCGACAGATACGCAGTATTTT
V gene: TRBV7-9; clone size: NA; D gene: NA; J gene: TRBJ1-2; CDR3 protein: CASSFGSPDSYGYTF; CDR3 DNA: TGTGCCAGCAGCTTTGGCAGCCCGGACTCCTATGGCTACACCTTC
V gene: TRBV10-3; clone size: NA; D gene: NA; J gene: TRBJ1-5; CDR3 protein: CATNTGAGQPQHF; CDR3 DNA: TGTGCCACCAATACTGGGGCCGGTCAGCCCCAGCATTTT
V gene: TRBV2; clone size: NA; D gene: TRBD1; J gene: TRBJ2-3; CDR3 protein: CASSPQGAGDTQYF; CDR3 DNA: TGTGCCAGCAGCCCACAGGGGGCTGGAGATACGCAGTATTTT
V gene: TRBV6-5; clone size: NA; D gene: TRBD1; J gene: TRBJ2-5; CDR3 protein: CASSPGTAQETQYF; CDR3 DNA: TGTGCCAGCAGTCCCGGGACAGCCCAAGAGACCCAGTACTTC
V gene: TRBV3-1/TRBV3-2; clone size: NA; D gene: TRBD2; J gene: TRBJ2-7; CDR3 protein: CASSGGGLTYEQYF; CDR3 DNA: TGTGCCAGCAGCGGCGGGGGGCTGACCTACGAGCAGTACTTC
V gene: TRBV2; clone size: NA; D gene: TRBD1; J gene: TRBJ1-5; CDR3 protein: CASSETPPTGHNQPQHF; CDR3 DNA: TGTGCCAGCAGTGAAACCCCACCGACAGGGCACAATCAGCCCCAGCATTTT
V gene: TRBV4-2; clone size: NA; D gene: TRBD1; J gene: TRBJ2-4; CDR3 protein: CASSQPTGAGNIQYF; CDR3 DNA: TGTGCCAGCAGCCAACCGACAGGGGCGGGGAACATTCAGTACTTC
V gene: TRBV3-1/TRBV3-2; clone size: NA; D gene: NA; J gene: TRBJ1-3; CDR3 protein: CASSLRSSGNTIYF; CDR3 DNA: TGTGCCAGCAGCTTACGTAGCTCTGGAAACACCATATATTTT
V gene: TRBV4-2; clone size: NA; D gene: TRBD2; J gene: TRBJ2-1; CDR3 protein: CASSQFWRGGNEQFF; CDR3 DNA: TGTGCCAGCAGCCAATTTTGGCGGGGAGGGAATGAGCAGTTCTTC
V gene: TRBV5-1; clone size: NA; D gene: NA; J gene: TRBJ1-2; CDR3 protein: CASSPGESYGYTF; CDR3 DNA: TGCGCCAGCAGCCCAGGGGAATCCTATGGCTACACCTTC
V gene: TRBV5-5; clone size: NA; D gene: NA; J gene: TRBJ2-2; CDR3 protein: CASSPTLEFAGELFF; CDR3 DNA: TGTGCCAGCAGCCCGACGCTAGAGTTTGCCGGGGAGCTGTTTTTT
V gene: TRBV27; clone size: once; D gene: TRBD1; J gene: TRBJ2-1; CDR3 protein: CASSSPGQVYNEQFF; CDR3 DNA: TGTGCCAGCAGTTCCCCGGGACAGGTATACAATGAGCAGTTCTTC
V gene: TRBV5-4; clone size: NA; D gene: TRBD1; J gene: TRBJ1-1; CDR3 protein: CASSVGGYWDTEAFF; CDR3 DNA: TGTGCCAGCAGCGTAGGGGGCTACTGGGACACTGAAGCTTTCTTT
V gene: TRBV4-1; clone size: NA; D gene: NA; J gene: TRBJ1-1; CDR3 protein: CASSHPGTSYEAFF; CDR3 DNA: TGCGCCAGCAGCCATCCAGGGACATCCTATGAAGCTTTCTTT
V gene: TRBV4-1; clone size: once; D gene: NA; J gene: TRBJ1-5; CDR3 protein: CASSQDRGGGQPQHF; CDR3 DNA: TGCGCCAGCAGCCAAGATCGGGGGGGAGGACAGCCCCAGCATTTT
V gene: TRBV7-2; clone size: NA; D gene: TRBD1; J gene: TRBJ1-1; CDR3 protein: CASSLTGVNTEAFF; CDR3 DNA: TGTGCCAGCAGCTTGACAGGGGTGAACACTGAAGCTTTCTTT
V gene: TRBV2; clone size: NA; D gene: NA; J gene: TRBJ1-2; CDR3 protein: CASSEGQNSMGYTF; CDR3 DNA: TGTGCCAGCAGTGAGGGACAAAATTCAATGGGCTACACCTTC
V gene: TRBV6-5; clone size: once; D gene: NA; J gene: TRBJ2-3; CDR3 protein: CASSYSGVTRVDTQYF; CDR3 DNA: TGTGCCAGCAGTTACTCCGGGGTGACCCGAGTTGATACGCAGTATTTT
V gene: TRBV6-2/TRBV6-3; clone size: NA; D gene: NA; J gene: TRBJ2-1; CDR3 protein: CASSLMRKGYNEQFF; CDR3 DNA: TGTGCCAGCAGTTTGATGCGGAAAGGATACAATGAGCAGTTCTTC
V gene: TRBV6-9; clone size: NA; D gene: TRBD1; J gene: TRBJ1-6; CDR3 protein: CASRGQGDSPLHF; CDR3 DNA: TGTGCCAGCAGGGGACAGGGGGATTCACCCCTCCACTTT
V gene: TRBV28; clone size: NA; D gene: TRBD1; J gene: TRBJ1-5; CDR3 protein: CASKTGGNQPQHF; CDR3 DNA: TGTGCCAGTAAAACAGGGGGCAATCAGCCCCAGCATTTT
V gene: TRBV2; clone size: few; D gene: TRBD2; J gene: TRBJ2-7; CDR3 protein: CASRLAGGSYEQYF; CDR3 DNA: TGTGCCAGCAGGCTAGCGGGGGGATCCTACGAGCAGTACTTC
V gene: TRBV30; clone size: NA; D gene: NA; J gene: TRBJ1-4; CDR3 protein: CASAGGAYEKLFF; CDR3 DNA: TGTGCCTCCGCCGGGGGGGCTTATGAAAAACTGTTTTTT
V gene: TRBV28; clone size: NA; D gene: TRBD2; J gene: TRBJ2-2; CDR3 protein: CASSLSGGAGELFF; CDR3 DNA: TGTGCCAGCAGTCTCAGCGGGGGGGCCGGGGAGCTGTTTTTT
V gene: TRBV3-1/TRBV3-2; clone size: NA; D gene: NA; J gene: TRBJ1-1; CDR3 protein: CASSQAGPNTEAFF; CDR3 DNA: TGTGCCAGCAGCCAAGCAGGGCCGAACACTGAAGCTTTCTTT
V gene: TRBV18; clone size: NA; D gene: NA; J gene: TRBJ2-5; CDR3 protein: CASSLTGTEQETQYF; CDR3 DNA: TGTGCCAGCTCACTCACAGGAACAGAACAAGAGACCCAGTACTTC
V gene: TRBV30; clone size: once; D gene: NA; J gene: TRBJ1-6; CDR3 protein: CAWTQEDSPLHF; CDR3 DNA: TGTGCCTGGACCCAGGAGGATTCACCCCTCCACTTT
V gene: TRBV19; clone size: NA; D gene: TRBD1; J gene: TRBJ1-5; CDR3 protein: CASSTQGANQPQHF; CDR3 DNA: TGTGCCAGTAGTACCCAGGGGGCGAATCAGCCCCAGCATTTT
V gene: TRBV5-8; clone size: NA; D gene: NA; J gene: TRBJ1-4; CDR3 protein: CASSLRGREKLFF; CDR3 DNA: TGTGCCAGCAGCTTGAGGGGTCGCGAAAAACTGTTTTTT
V gene: TRBV2; clone size: once; D gene: TRBD1; J gene: TRBJ1-1; CDR3 protein: CASRGQRSTEAFF; CDR3 DNA: TGTGCCAGCAGGGGACAGAGGTCCACTGAAGCTTTCTTT
V gene: TRBV9; clone size: NA; D gene: NA; J gene: TRBJ2-7; CDR3 protein: CASSVLGGRDEQYF; CDR3 DNA: TGTGCCAGCAGCGTACTCGGGGGGCGGGACGAGCAGTACTTC
V gene: TRBV2; clone size: NA; D gene: TRBD1; J gene: TRBJ1-5; CDR3 protein: CASSGDSHSNQPQHF; CDR3 DNA: TGTGCCAGCAGTGGGGACAGCCATAGCAATCAGCCCCAGCATTTT
V gene: TRBV18; clone size: NA; D gene: TRBD1; J gene: TRBJ1-2; CDR3 protein: CASSPGQGHGYTF; CDR3 DNA: TGTGCCAGCTCACCAGGACAGGGTCATGGCTACACCTTC
V gene: TRBV7-2; clone size: NA; D gene: NA; J gene: TRBJ1-2; CDR3 protein: CASSSQGPVGYGYTF; CDR3 DNA: TGTGCCAGCAGCTCACAGGGACCTGTGGGCTATGGCTACACCTTC
V gene: TRBV9; clone size: few; D gene: NA; J gene: TRBJ1-6; CDR3 protein: CASSVGQAANSPLHF; CDR3 DNA: TGTGCCAGCAGCGTAGGCCAGGCAGCCAATTCACCCCTCCACTTT
V gene: TRBV24-1; clone size: NA; D gene: NA; J gene: TRBJ1-2; CDR3 protein: CATPEGGGYTF; CDR3 DNA: TGTGCCACCCCCGAGGGCGGTGGCTACACCTTC
V gene: TRBV19; clone size: NA; D gene: TRBD1; J gene: TRBJ1-1; CDR3 protein: CASSTVHRGPNTEAFF; CDR3 DNA: TGTGCCAGTAGTACCGTACACAGGGGGCCGAACACTGAAGCTTTCTTT
V gene: TRBV19; clone size: NA; D gene: NA; J gene: TRBJ1-5; CDR3 protein: CASSNAAYSNQPQHF; CDR3 DNA: TGTGCCAGTTCCAATGCCGCGTATAGCAATCAGCCCCAGCATTTT
V gene: TRBV19; clone size: NA; D gene: NA; J gene: TRBJ2-3; CDR3 protein: CASSIMLAASTDTQYF; CDR3 DNA: TGTGCCAGTAGTATCATGCTGGCGGCTAGCACAGATACGCAGTATTTT
V gene: TRBV7-6; clone size: NA; D gene: TRBD2; J gene: TRBJ2-3; CDR3 protein: CASSLTGGGLVGLDTQYF; CDR3 DNA: TGTGCCAGCAGCTTAACGGGGGGGGGACTAGTCGGATTGGATACGCAGTATTTT